This note documents a single T cell receptor beta chain sequence. Its target is unknown. Subjects with ophthalmopathy showed a Clinical Activity Score no lower than 3, a NOSPECS grade no lower than 4, and a duration shorter than 3 months. These data belong to a study of T cells in Graves' hyperthyroidism and ophthalmopathy. Study details: Peripheral blood samples were taken at initial diagnosis, prior to any treatment.

Germline loops: CDR1 MDHEN, CDR2 SYDVKM. The CDR3 is 16 amino acids. The V and J ends lost 10 bases and 0 bases respectively, with 19 bases between them. Broader study findings: Expanded thyroid clonotypes (above 0.001) were mostly also found in blood.

Regions amplified from RNA transcripts were the TCR beta CDR3 regions. RT-PCR in the first round (using the HTBI primer set) targeted the TCR CDR3. TCRdb passed the multiplex PCR reads through MiXCR, listing each CDR3 protein once. The table shows under 550,000 distinct CDR3 sequences, with 15% to 20% occurring only once. Sequenced input: blood. This chain connects TRBV28 to TRBJ1-5, with D uncertain. This receptor was taken from a man aged 35 to 55 with Graves' ophthalmopathy. CDR3 protein: CATQELLRNSNQPQHF. In nucleotides, the CDR3 is TGTGCCACCCAGGAACTACTACGGAATAGCAATCAGCCCCAGCATTTT.